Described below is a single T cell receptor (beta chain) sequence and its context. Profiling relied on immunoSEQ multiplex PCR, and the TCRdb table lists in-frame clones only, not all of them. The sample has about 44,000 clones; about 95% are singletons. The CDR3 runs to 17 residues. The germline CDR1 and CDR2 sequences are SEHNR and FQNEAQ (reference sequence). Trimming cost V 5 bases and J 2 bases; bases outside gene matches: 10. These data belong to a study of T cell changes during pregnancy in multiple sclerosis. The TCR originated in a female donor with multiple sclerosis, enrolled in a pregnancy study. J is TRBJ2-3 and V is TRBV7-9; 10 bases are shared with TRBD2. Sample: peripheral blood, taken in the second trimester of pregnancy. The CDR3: CASSPRPAGGITDTQYF. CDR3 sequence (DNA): TGTGCCAGCAGCCCAAGACCAGCGGGGGGGATCACAGATACGCAGTATTTT.